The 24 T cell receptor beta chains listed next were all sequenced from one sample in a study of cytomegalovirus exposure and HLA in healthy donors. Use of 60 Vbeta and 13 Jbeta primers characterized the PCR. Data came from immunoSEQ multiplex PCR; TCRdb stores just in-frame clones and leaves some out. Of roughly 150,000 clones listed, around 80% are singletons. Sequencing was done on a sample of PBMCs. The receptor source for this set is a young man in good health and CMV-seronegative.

As DNA, the CDR3 is TGTGCCAGCAGCCAAGGACACTCTAGCAATCAGCCCCAGCATTTT. Translation gives CASSQGHSSNQPQHF. This chain connects TRBV6-5 to TRBJ1-5; D is possibly TRBD1 (5 bases). The germline V gene has CDR1 MNHEY and CDR2 SVGAGI. V gave up 6 bases and J gave up 0 bases, with 12 bases separating them. CDR3 length equals 15 residues.

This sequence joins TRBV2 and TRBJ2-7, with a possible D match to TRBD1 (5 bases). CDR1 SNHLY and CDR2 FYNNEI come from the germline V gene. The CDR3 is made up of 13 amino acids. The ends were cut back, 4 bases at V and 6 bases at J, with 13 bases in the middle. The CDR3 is CASSGVKGREQYF. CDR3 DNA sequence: TGTGCCAGCAGTGGAGTAAAGGGGCGCGAGCAGTACTTC.

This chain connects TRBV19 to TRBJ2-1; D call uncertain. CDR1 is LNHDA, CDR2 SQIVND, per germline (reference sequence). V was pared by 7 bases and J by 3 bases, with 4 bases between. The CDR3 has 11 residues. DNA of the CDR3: TGTGCCAGTACTCTCTACAATGAGCAGTTCTTC. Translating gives CASTLYNEQFF. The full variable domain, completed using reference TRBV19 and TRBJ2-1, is DGGITQSPKYLFRKEGQNVTLSCEQNLNHDAMYWYRQDPGQGLRLIYYSQIVNDFQKGDIAEGYSVSREKKESFPLTVTSAQKNPTAFYLCASTLYNEQFFGPGTRLTVL.

This CDR3 reads CASSPRQNYGYTF. CDR3 DNA: TGTGCCAGCAGCCCGAGGCAGAACTATGGCTACACCTTC. The chain combines TRBV14 with TRBJ1-2; D gene unclear. Germline-derived CDR1 and CDR2 are SGHDN and FVKESK. This CDR3 is 13 amino acids long. Trimming left V 4 bases short and J 2 bases short, with 8 bases between.

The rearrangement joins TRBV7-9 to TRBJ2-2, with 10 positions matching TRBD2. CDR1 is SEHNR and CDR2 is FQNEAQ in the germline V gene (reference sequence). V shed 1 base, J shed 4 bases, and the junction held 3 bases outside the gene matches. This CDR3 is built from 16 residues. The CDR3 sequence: CASSLVLAGVTGELFF. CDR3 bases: TGTGCCAGCAGCTTAGTGCTAGCGGGAGTCACCGGGGAGCTGTTTTTT.

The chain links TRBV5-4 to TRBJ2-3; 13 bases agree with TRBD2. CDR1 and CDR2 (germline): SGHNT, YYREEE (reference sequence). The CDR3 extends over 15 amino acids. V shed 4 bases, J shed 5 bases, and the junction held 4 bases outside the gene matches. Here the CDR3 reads CASSGTSGTQDTQYF. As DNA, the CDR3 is TGTGCCAGCAGCGGGACTAGCGGGACGCAAGATACGCAGTATTTT. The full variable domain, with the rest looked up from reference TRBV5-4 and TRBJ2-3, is ETGVTQSPTHLIKTRGQQVTLRCSSQSGHNTVSWYQQALGQGPQFIFQYYREEENGRGNFPPRFSGLQFPNYSSELNVNALELDDSALYLCASSGTSGTQDTQYFGPGTRLTVL.

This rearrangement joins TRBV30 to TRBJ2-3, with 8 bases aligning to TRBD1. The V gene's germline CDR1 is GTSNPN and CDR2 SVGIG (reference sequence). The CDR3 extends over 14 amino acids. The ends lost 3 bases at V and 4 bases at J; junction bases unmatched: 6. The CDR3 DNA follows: TGTGCCTGGAGCCGTTCAGGGGGCGCAGATACGCAGTATTTT. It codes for CAWSRSGGADTQYF.

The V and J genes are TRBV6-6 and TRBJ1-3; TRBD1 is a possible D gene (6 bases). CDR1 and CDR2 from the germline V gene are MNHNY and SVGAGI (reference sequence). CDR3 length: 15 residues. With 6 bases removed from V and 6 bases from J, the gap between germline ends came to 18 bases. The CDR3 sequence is CASSQQGFGQNTIYF. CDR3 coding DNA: TGTGCCAGCAGCCAACAGGGATTCGGTCAAAACACCATATATTTT.

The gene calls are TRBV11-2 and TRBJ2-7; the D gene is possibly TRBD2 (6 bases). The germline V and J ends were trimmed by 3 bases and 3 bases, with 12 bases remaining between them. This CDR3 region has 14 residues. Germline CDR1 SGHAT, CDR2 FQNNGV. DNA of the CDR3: TGTGCCAGCAGCTTCCAGCGACTAGACTACGAGCAGTACTTC. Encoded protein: CASSFQRLDYEQYF.

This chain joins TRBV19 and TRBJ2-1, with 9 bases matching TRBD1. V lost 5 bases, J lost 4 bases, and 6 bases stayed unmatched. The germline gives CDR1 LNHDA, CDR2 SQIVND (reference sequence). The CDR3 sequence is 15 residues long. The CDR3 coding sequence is TGTGCCAGTAGTCCTGACAGGGGGAATTACAATGAGCAGTTCTTC. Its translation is CASSPDRGNYNEQFF.

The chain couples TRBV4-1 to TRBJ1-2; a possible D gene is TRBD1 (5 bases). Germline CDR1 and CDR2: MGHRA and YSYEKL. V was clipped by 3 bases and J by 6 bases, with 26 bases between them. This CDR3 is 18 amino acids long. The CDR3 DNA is TGCGCCAGCAGCCAGGAAACGAAAGGACGGGGGAGGGTCCATGGCTACACCTTC. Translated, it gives CASSQETKGRGRVHGYTF.

In DNA form, the CDR3 reads TGTGCTAGTGGTTTGGGGACTAGCAAAGAGACCCAGTACTTC. Amino acid sequence: CASGLGTSKETQYF. The chain joins TRBV12-5 to TRBJ2-5; 8 bases agree with TRBD2. Germline CDR1 reads LGHNT; CDR2 reads FRNRAP. Germline trimming cut 1 base from V and 3 bases from J; bases unmatched to any gene: 1. The length of the CDR3 is 14 residues.

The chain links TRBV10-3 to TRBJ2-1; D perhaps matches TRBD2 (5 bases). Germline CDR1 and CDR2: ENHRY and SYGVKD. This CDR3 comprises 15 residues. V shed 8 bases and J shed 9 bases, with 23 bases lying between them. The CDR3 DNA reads TGTGCCATCTCTTCCTTAGCGCAAGAGGGCGGTGAGCAGTTCTTC. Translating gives CAISSLAQEGGEQFF.

CDR3 in amino acids: CASTSRGTSGRRSEQYF. CDR3 nucleotide sequence: TGTGCCAGCACCTCCCGAGGGACTAGCGGGAGAAGGAGCGAGCAGTACTTC. The genes are TRBV27 and TRBJ2-7; 14 nucleotides align to TRBD2. The CDR3 has 17 residues. J lost 6 bases, V lost 7 bases, and 14 bases had no gene match. The germline CDR1 and CDR2 sequences are MNHEY and SMNVEV (reference sequence).

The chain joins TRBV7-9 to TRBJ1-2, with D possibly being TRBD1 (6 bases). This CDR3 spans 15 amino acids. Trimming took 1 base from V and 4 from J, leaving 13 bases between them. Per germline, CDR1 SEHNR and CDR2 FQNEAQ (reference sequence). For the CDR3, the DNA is TGTGCCAGCAGCTTAGGAGAGGGGGTTAGCTATGGCTACACCTTC. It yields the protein CASSLGEGVSYGYTF.

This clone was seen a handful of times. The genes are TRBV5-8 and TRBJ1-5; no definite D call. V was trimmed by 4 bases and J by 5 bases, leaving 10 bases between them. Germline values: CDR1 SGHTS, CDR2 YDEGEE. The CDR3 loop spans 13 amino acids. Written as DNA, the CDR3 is TGTGCCAGCAGCGCCCGGAGGGATCAGCCCCAGCATTTT. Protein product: CASSARRDQPQHF.

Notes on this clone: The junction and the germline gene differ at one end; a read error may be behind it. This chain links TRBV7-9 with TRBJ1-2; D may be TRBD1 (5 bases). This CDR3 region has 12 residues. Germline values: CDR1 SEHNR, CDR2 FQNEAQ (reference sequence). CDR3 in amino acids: CSSSSNQGGYTF. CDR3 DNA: TGTTCCAGCAGCTCGAACCAGGGAGGCTACACCTTC.

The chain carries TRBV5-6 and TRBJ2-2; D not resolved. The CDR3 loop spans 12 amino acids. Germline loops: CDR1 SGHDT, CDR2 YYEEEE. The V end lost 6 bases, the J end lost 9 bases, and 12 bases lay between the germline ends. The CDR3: CASTAALRELFF. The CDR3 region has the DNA TGTGCCAGCACCGCCGCACTAAGGGAGCTGTTTTTT.

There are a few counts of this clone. CDR3 sequence: CASSLLPPTFHTEAFF. The CDR3 DNA follows: TGTGCCAGCAGCTTATTGCCACCCACATTCCACACTGAAGCTTTCTTT. The chain has TRBV7-2 and TRBJ1-1; D remains unclear. V lost 2 bases, J lost 3 bases, and 16 bases lay in between. The CDR3 runs to 16 residues. Germline CDR1 SGHTA, CDR2 FQGNSA.

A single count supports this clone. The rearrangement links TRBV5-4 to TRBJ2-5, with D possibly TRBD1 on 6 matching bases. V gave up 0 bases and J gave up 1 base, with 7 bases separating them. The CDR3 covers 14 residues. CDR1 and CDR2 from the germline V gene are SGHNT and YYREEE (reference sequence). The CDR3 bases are TGTGCCAGCAGCTTGGGACAGGCCCAAGAGACCCAGTACTTC. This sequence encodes CASSLGQAQETQYF.

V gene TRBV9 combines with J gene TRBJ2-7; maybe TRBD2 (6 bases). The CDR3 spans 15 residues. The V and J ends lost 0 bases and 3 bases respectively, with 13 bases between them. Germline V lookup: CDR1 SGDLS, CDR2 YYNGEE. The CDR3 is CASSVGAGPNYEQYF. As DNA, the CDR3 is TGTGCCAGCAGCGTAGGCGCGGGGCCCAACTACGAGCAGTACTTC.

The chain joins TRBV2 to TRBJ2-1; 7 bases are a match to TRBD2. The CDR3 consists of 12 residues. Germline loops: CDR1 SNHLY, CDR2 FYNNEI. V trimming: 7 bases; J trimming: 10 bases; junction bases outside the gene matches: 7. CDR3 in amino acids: CASIGEGREQFF. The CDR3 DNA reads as TGTGCCAGCATTGGGGAGGGGAGGGAGCAGTTCTTC.

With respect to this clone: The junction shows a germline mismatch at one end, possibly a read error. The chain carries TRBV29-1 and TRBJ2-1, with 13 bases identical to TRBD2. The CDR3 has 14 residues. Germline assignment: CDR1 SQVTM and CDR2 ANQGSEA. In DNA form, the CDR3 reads TGCAGCGTCGAAGGGACTAGCGGGATGGATGAGCAGTTCTTC. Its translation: CSVEGTSGMDEQFF.

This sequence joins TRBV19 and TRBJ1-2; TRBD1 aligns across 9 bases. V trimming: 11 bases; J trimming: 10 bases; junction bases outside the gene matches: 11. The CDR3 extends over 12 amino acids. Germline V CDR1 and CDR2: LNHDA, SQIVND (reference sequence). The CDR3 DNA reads TGTGCCGCAAGGGACAGGGAGGAGGCCTACACCTTC. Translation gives CAARDREEAYTF.